These 16 T cell receptor beta chains share one sample of origin, sequenced in a study of OX40 agonist ivuxolimab in advanced cancers. Data came from immunoSEQ multiplex PCR; TCRdb stores just in-frame clones and leaves some out. This repertoire shows 53,000 or so clones, approximately 80% found once; its top ten account for over 2%. This specimen was CD4+ or CD8+ T cells sorted from blood, taken in a trial of the OX40 agonist ivuxolimab. Source of these receptors: an adult with an advanced solid tumor such as melanoma, head and neck, liver or kidney cancer.

The CDR3 region is CASSLASAGGGETQYF. CDR3 nucleotide sequence: TGTGCCAGCAGCTTAGCGTCGGCGGGGGGGGGAGAGACCCAGTACTTC. This chain uses TRBV7-2 with TRBJ2-5; 9 bases match TRBD2. V was pared by 0 bases and J by 4 bases, with 6 bases of the junction left unmatched. Germline-derived CDR1 and CDR2 are SGHTA and FQGNSA. This CDR3 spans 16 amino acids.

The chain employs TRBV2 and TRBJ2-7, with TRBD2 identical over 7 bases. The germline V gene has CDR1 SNHLY and CDR2 FYNNEI. The J segment lost 1 base and the V segment lost 7 bases, leaving 10 bases of the junction unmatched. This CDR3 region has 15 residues. The CDR3 here is CASKLRGSGSYEQYF. CDR3 in DNA: TGTGCCAGCAAATTGAGGGGTAGCGGGTCCTACGAGCAGTACTTC. The entire variable domain, with the rest obtained from reference TRBV2 and TRBJ2-7, is as follows: EPEVTQTPSHQVTQMGQEVILRCVPISNHLYFYWYRQILGQKVEFLVSFYNNEISEKSEIFDDQFSVERPDGSNFTLKIRSTKLEDSAMYFCASKLRGSGSYEQYFGPGTRLTVT.

The rearrangement joins TRBV5-7 to TRBJ2-7; possible D gene TRBD2, 6 bases. TRBV5-7 is placed among ORFs of uncertain function. The V gene lost 8 bases and the J gene lost 5 bases, with 14 bases spanning the gap. This CDR3 is built from 12 residues. The CDR3 spells CASLGGIDEQYF. In DNA, the CDR3 is TGTGCCAGTTTGGGGGGTATCGACGAGCAGTACTTC.

This sequence joins TRBV6-5 and TRBJ2-1, with 9 bases lining up with TRBD2. This CDR3 has 16 residues. Trimming cost V 1 base and J 1 base; bases outside gene matches: 2. Germline CDR1 MNHEY, CDR2 SVGAGI. CDR3 sequence: CASSYWAGGSYNEQFF. Here the CDR3 DNA reads TGTGCCAGCAGTTACTGGGCGGGAGGGTCCTACAATGAGCAGTTCTTC.

The chain is built from TRBV6-1 and TRBJ1-2; no clear D. Trimming pared 5 bases from V and 2 bases from J, leaving 15 bases between. From germline, CDR1 is MNHNS and CDR2 SASEGT. This CDR3 is built from 15 residues. CDR3 DNA sequence: TGTGCCAGCAGTCCGGACCCGGTTGGAAACTATGGCTACACCTTC. Translation: CASSPDPVGNYGYTF.

The chain links TRBV18 to TRBJ1-2, with D maybe TRBD1 (5 bases). The germline CDR1 and CDR2 sequences are KGHSH and LQKENI. Trimming removed 1 base from V and 8 bases from J, with 17 bases in between. The CDR3 totals 15 residues. CDR3 residues: CASSPREEPEGGYTF. The CDR3, as DNA: TGTGCCAGCTCACCACGTGAGGAACCAGAGGGGGGCTACACCTTC.

This clone was found a few times. J is TRBJ2-4 and V is TRBV27, with D tentatively TRBD2 (5 bases). Deletions cut 0 bases from V and 7 bases from J, with 13 bases between. The length of the CDR3 is 15 residues. The germline CDR1 and CDR2 sequences are MNHEY and SMNVEV (reference sequence). In nucleotides, the CDR3 is TGTGCCAGCAGTTTATCGAGGGCCGCCGGGAACATTCAGTACTTC. Amino acid sequence: CASSLSRAAGNIQYF.

CDR3 nucleotides: TGTGCCAGCAGCTTGGGCACTAGCGGGAGCACAGATACGCAGTATTTT. This translates into CASSLGTSGSTDTQYF. The chain joins TRBV5-5 to TRBJ2-3, with 9 bases lining up with TRBD2. The CDR3 totals 16 residues. Trimming cost V 0 bases and J 0 bases; bases outside gene matches: 2. In germline, CDR1 is SGHKS, CDR2 YYEKEE (reference sequence).

This clone was counted a few times. The rearrangement links TRBV18 to TRBJ2-2; D remains unclear. CDR3 length equals 14 residues. Trimming took off 5 bases at V and 1 base at J, with 8 bases between the two ends. CDR1 is KGHSH and CDR2 is LQKENI in the germline V gene. The CDR3 spells CASSELGNTGELFF. Written as DNA, the CDR3 is TGTGCCAGCTCAGAGTTGGGGAACACCGGGGAGCTGTTTTTT.

The gene calls are TRBV18 and TRBJ2-1; D gene unclear. V lost 3 bases to trimming and J lost 14 bases, with 17 bases between them. Germline CDR1 and CDR2: KGHSH and LQKENI. The CDR3 contains 13 residues. CDR3 sequence reads: CASSPPSPALEFF. In DNA, the CDR3 is TGTGCCAGCTCACCTCCTAGTCCGGCCTTAGAGTTCTTC.

The chain couples TRBV5-1 to TRBJ1-1; 8 bases are shared with TRBD1. J lost 5 bases, V lost 7 bases, and 4 bases had no gene match. The CDR3 has 12 amino acids. CDR1 is SGHRS, CDR2 YFSETQ, per germline. CDR3 region: CASRTGRTEAFF. The DNA of the CDR3 is TGCGCCAGCCGGACAGGGAGGACTGAAGCTTTCTTT.

The V gene is TRBV7-6, the J gene TRBJ2-2; D is unclear. The CDR3 is made up of 16 amino acids. Deletions cut 0 bases from V and 4 bases from J, with 12 bases between. Germline lookup yields CDR1 SGHVS and CDR2 FNYEAQ. CDR3 amino acids: CASSLALSATTGELFF. The CDR3, as DNA: TGTGCCAGCAGCTTAGCACTTTCAGCTACCACCGGGGAGCTGTTTTTT.

This chain joins TRBV5-1 and TRBJ2-3, with D possibly TRBD1 on 6 matching bases. The CDR3 spans 18 residues. Germline-derived CDR1 and CDR2 are SGHRS and YFSETQ. Trimming took 0 bases from V and 0 from J, leaving 17 bases between them. This CDR3 is CASSLADWARGSTDTQYF. CDR3 nucleotides: TGCGCCAGCAGCTTGGCGGACTGGGCCAGGGGAAGCACAGATACGCAGTATTTT.

The chain has TRBV19 and TRBJ2-2; D unclear. V lost 1 base to trimming and J lost 2 bases, with 11 bases between them. The CDR3 contains 16 residues. Germline lookup yields CDR1 LNHDA and CDR2 SQIVND (reference sequence). The CDR3 bases are TGTGCCAGTAGTATAGGAACAGCCCTCAACACCGGGGAGCTGTTTTTT. It specifies CASSIGTALNTGELFF.

This clone appeared a few times. The sample contains more than one DNA sequence encoding this CDR3. The chain carries TRBV6-5 and TRBJ2-2, with unresolved D. With 2 bases removed from V and 3 bases from J, the gap between germline ends came to 4 bases. The CDR3 contains 13 residues. Germline V CDR1 and CDR2: MNHEY, SVGAGI. The DNA of the CDR3 is TGTGCCAGCAGTTACCAAGACACCGGGGAGCTGTTTTTT. Protein product: CASSYQDTGELFF.

The rearrangement joins TRBV30 to TRBJ1-2; D remains unclear. This CDR3 comprises 11 residues. Germline loops: CDR1 GTSNPN, CDR2 SVGIG (reference sequence). The V gene lost 2 bases and the J gene lost 8 bases, with 9 bases spanning the gap. The DNA of the CDR3 is TGTGCCTGGAGTCCGATCTGGGGCTACACCTTC. Amino acid sequence: CAWSPIWGYTF.